Sequencing of this T cell receptor beta chain was carried out in a study of cytomegalovirus exposure and HLA in healthy donors. Study-level background: Early released data had about 85 million unique TCRs, all coming from HLA-typed donors. Study-wide results and caveats: According to a later analysis, most TCR beta chains associated with CMV appeared HLA-restricted. Reports state that TCR beta sequences accurately predicted most subjects' HLA-A and HLA-B alleles.

In regard to this clone: The target antigen is unknown.

Samples came from healthy bone marrow donors. Deletions cut 6 bases from V and 0 bases from J, with 12 bases between. This CDR3 comprises 14 residues. The germline CDR1 and CDR2 sequences are SGDLS and YYNGEE. With 60 Vbeta and 13 Jbeta primers, the PCR was carried out. The repertoire was sequenced with immunoSEQ multiplex PCR; TCRdb's copy has only in-frame clones and lacks some. In the table there are about 82,000 clones, 70% to 80% of which are singletons. The chain uses TRBV9 and TRBJ1-1; tentatively, D is TRBD1 (6 bases). Sequenced input: PBMCs. This TCR was recovered from a man over 45 in good health and CMV-seronegative. CDR3 sequence reads: CASTGGQMNTEAFF. In DNA form, the CDR3 reads TGTGCCAGCACCGGTGGACAGATGAACACTGAAGCTTTCTTT.